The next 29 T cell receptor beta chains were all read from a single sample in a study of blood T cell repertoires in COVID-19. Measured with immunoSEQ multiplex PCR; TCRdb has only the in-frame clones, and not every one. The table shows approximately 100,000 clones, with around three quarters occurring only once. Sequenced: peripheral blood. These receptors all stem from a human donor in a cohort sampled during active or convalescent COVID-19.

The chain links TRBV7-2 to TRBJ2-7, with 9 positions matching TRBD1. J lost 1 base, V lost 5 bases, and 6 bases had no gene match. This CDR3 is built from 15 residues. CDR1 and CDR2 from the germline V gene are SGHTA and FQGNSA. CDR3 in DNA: TGTGCCAGCAGCACCTCGACAGGGGGGTCCTACGAGCAGTACTTC. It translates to CASSTSTGGSYEQYF.

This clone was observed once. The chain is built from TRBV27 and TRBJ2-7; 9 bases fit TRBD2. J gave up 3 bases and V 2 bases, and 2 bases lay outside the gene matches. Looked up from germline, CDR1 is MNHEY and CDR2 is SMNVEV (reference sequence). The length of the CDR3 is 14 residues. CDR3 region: CASSLLSGSYEQYF. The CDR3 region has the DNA TGTGCCAGCAGTTTACTTAGCGGGAGCTACGAGCAGTACTTC.

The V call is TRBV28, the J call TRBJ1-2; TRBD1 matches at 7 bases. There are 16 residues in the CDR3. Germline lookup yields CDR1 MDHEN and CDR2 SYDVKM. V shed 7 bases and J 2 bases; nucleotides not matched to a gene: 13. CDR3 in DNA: TGTGCCAGCACTCTAGGGGGCAGAGCGGTAAACTATGGCTACACCTTC. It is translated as CASTLGGRAVNYGYTF.

The DNA for the CDR3 is TGTGCCAGTAGTATTTCGCCCCAGTGGTCTCCCGGGGAGCTGTTTTTT. Encoded protein: CASSISPQWSPGELFF. The chain is built from TRBV19 and TRBJ2-2; no reliable D call. V lost 3 bases and J 6 bases, leaving 17 bases between the germline ends. Germline V lookup: CDR1 LNHDA, CDR2 SQIVND (reference sequence). The CDR3 runs 16 residues.

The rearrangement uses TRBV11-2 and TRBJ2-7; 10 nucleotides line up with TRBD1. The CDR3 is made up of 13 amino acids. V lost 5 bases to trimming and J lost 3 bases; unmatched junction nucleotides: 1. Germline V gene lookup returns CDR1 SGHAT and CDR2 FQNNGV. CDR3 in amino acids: CASSRDRGYEQYF. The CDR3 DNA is TGTGCCAGCAGCCGGGACAGGGGCTACGAGCAGTACTTC.

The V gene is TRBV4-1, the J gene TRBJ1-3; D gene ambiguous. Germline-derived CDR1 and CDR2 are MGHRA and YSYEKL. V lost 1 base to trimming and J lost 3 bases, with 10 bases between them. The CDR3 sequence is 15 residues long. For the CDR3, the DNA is TGCGCCAGCAGCCAAGGGAAAGGACTTGGAAACACCATATATTTT. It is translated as CASSQGKGLGNTIYF.

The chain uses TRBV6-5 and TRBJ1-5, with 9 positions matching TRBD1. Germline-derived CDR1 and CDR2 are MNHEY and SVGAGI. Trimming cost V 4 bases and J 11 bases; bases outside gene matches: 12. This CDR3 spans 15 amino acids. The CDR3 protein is CASSWDRDRAGSQHF. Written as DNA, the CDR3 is TGTGCCAGCAGTTGGGACAGGGACCGCGCGGGATCCCAGCATTTT.

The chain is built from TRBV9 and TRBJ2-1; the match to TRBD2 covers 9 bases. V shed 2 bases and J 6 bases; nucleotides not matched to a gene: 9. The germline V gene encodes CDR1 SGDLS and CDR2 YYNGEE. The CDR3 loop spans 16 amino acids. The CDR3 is CASSVTPGLARNEQFF. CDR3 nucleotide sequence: TGTGCCAGCAGCGTCACCCCGGGACTAGCACGCAATGAGCAGTTCTTC.

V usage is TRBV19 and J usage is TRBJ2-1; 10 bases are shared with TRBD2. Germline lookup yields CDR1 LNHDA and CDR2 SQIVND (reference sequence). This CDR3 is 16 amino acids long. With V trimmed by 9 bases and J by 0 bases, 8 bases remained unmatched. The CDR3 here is CASQTSGLSSYNEQFF. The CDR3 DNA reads TGTGCCAGCCAGACTAGCGGGCTAAGCTCCTACAATGAGCAGTTCTTC.

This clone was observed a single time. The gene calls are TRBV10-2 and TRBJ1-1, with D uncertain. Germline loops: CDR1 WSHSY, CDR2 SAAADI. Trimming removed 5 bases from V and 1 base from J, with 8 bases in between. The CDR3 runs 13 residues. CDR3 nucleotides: TGCGCCAGCAGTCGTGTCAGGAACACTGAAGCTTTCTTT. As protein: CASSRVRNTEAFF.

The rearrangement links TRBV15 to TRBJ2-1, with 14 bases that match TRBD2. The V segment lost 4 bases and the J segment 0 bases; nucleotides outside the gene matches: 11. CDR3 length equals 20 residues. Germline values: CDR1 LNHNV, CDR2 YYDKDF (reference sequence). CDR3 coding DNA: TGTGCCACCAGCAAGCTCCCGGGACTAGCGGGGGCTTACTCCTACAATGAGCAGTTCTTC. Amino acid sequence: CATSKLPGLAGAYSYNEQFF. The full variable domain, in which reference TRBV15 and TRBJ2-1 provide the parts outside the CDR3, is DAMVIQNPRYQVTQFGKPVTLSCSQTLNHNVMYWYQQKSSQAPKLLFHYYDKDFNNEADTPDNFQSRRPNTSFCFLDIRSPGLGDTAMYLCATSKLPGLAGAYSYNEQFFGPGTRLTVL.

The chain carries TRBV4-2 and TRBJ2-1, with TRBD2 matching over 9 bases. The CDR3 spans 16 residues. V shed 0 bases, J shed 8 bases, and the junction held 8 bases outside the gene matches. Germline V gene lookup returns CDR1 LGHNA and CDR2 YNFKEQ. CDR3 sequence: CASSQEGLAGWDEQFF. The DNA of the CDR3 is TGTGCCAGCAGCCAAGAAGGGCTAGCGGGATGGGATGAGCAGTTCTTC.

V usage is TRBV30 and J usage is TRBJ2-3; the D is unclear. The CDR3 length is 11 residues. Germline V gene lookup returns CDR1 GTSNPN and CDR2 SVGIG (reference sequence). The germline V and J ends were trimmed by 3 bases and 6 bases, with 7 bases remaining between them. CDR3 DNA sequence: TGTGCCTGGAGGTTCGGTGATACGCAGTATTTT. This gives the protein CAWRFGDTQYF.

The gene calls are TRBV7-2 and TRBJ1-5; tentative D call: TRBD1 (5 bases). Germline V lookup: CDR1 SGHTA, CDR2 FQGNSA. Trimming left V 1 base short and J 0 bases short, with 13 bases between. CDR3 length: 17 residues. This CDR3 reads CASSLGLTATSNQPQHF. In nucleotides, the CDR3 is TGTGCCAGCAGCTTAGGGTTGACAGCGACTAGCAATCAGCCCCAGCATTTT. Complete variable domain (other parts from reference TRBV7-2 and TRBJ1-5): GAGVSQSPSNKVTEKGKDVELRCDPISGHTALYWYRQSLGQGLEFLIYFQGNSAPDKSGLPSDRFSAERTGGSVSTLTIQRTQQEDSAVYLCASSLGLTATSNQPQHFGDGTRLSIL.

CDR3 sequence reads: CASSQDLGAGGADTQYF. As DNA, the CDR3 is TGCGCCAGCAGCCAAGATTTGGGGGCGGGGGGGGCAGATACGCAGTATTTT. V gene TRBV4-1 combines with J gene TRBJ2-3; 9 bases match TRBD2. After removal of 0 bases from V and 4 bases from J, the junction contained 8 bases not matched to a gene. CDR1 and CDR2 (germline): MGHRA, YSYEKL. The CDR3 is 17 amino acids.

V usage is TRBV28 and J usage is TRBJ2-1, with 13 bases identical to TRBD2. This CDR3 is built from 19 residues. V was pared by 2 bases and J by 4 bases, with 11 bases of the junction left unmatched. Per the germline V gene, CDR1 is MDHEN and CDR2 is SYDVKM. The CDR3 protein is CASSLPTSGRSFPYNEQFF. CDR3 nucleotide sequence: TGTGCCAGCAGTTTACCGACTAGCGGGAGGTCATTCCCTTACAATGAGCAGTTCTTC.

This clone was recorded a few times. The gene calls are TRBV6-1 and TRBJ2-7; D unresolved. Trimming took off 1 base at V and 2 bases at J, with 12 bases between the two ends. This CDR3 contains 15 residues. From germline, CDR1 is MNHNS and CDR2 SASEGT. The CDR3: CASSEVDRVTYEQYF. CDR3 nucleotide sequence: TGTGCCAGCAGTGAAGTCGACCGGGTTACCTACGAGCAGTACTTC.

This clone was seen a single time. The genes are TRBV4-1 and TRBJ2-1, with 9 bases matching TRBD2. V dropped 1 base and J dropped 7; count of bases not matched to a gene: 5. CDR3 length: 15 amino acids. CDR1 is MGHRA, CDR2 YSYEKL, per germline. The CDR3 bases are TGCGCCAGCAGCCAAGGAGAGCGGGGGGATAATGAGCAGTTCTTC. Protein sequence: CASSQGERGDNEQFF.

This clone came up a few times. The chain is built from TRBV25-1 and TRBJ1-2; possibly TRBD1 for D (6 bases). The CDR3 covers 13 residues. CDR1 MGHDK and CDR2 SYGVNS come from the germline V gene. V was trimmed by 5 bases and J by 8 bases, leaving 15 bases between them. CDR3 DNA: TGTGCCAGCAGTCCCTCAGGGGTGAACGGCTACACCTTC. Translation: CASSPSGVNGYTF.

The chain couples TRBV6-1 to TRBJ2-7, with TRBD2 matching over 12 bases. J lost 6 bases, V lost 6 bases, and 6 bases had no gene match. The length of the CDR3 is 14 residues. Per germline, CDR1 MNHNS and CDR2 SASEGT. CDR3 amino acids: CASSGLAGTGEQYF. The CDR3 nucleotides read TGTGCCAGCAGCGGACTAGCGGGAACTGGCGAGCAGTACTTC.

Written as DNA, the CDR3 is TGTGCCAGCTCACCATCCGGACTAGCGGGGGGGACAAGTGAGCAGTTCTTC. Protein sequence: CASSPSGLAGGTSEQFF. This chain uses TRBV18 with TRBJ2-1; the match to TRBD2 covers 15 bases. This CDR3 is 17 amino acids long. Trimming took 2 bases from V and 9 from J; bases not matched to a gene: 8. Looked up from germline, CDR1 is KGHSH and CDR2 is LQKENI.

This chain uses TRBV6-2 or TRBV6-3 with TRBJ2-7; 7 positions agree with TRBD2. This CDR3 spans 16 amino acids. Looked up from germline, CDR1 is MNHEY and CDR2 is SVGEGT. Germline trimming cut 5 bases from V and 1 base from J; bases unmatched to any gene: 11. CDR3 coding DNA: TGTGCCAGCAGTCGGGGAGGGCAAATAGGATCCTACGAGCAGTACTTC. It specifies CASSRGGQIGSYEQYF.

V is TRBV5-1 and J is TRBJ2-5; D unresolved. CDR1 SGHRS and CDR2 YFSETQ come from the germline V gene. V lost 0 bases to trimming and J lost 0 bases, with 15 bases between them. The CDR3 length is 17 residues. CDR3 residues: CASSLAPGHAYQETQYF. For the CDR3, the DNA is TGCGCCAGCAGCTTGGCTCCAGGCCACGCGTACCAAGAGACCCAGTACTTC.

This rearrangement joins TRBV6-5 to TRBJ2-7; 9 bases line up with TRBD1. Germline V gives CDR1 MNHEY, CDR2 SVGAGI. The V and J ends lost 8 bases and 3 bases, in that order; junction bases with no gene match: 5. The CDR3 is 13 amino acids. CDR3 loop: CASGNRGLYEQYF. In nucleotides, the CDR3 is TGTGCCAGCGGTAACAGGGGGCTCTACGAGCAGTACTTC.

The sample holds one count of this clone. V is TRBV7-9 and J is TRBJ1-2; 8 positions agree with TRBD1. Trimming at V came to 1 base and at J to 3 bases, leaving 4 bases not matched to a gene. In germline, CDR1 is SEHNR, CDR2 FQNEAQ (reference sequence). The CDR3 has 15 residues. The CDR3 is CASSLEGTGDYGYTF. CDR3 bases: TGTGCCAGCAGCTTAGAGGGGACAGGTGACTATGGCTACACCTTC.

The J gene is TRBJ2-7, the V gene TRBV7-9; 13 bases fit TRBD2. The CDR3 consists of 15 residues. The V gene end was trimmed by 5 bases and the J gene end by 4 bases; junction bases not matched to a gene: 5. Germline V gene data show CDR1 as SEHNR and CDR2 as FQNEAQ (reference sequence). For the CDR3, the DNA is TGTGCCAGCAGCCCCGGACTAGCGGGAGTTTACGAGCAGTACTTC. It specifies CASSPGLAGVYEQYF.

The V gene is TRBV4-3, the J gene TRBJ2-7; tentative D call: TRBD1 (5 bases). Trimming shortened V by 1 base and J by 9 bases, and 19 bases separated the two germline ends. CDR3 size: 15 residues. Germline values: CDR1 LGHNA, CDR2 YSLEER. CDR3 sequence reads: CASSQAYPQGLGQYF. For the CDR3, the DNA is TGCGCCAGCAGCCAAGCCTACCCCCAGGGTCTGGGGCAGTACTTC.

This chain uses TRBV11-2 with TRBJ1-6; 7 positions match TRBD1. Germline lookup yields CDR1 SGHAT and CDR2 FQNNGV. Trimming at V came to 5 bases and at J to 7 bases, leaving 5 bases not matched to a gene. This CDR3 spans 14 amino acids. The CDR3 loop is CASSHTGENSPLHF. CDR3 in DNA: TGTGCCAGCAGCCATACAGGGGAGAATTCACCCCTCCACTTT.

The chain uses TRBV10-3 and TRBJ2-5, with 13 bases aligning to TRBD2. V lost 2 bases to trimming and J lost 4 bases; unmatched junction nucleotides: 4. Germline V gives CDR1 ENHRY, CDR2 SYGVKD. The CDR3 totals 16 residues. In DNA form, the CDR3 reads TGTGCCATCAGTGAGGGACTAGCGGGGGAGGGAGAGACCCAGTACTTC. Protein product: CAISEGLAGEGETQYF.